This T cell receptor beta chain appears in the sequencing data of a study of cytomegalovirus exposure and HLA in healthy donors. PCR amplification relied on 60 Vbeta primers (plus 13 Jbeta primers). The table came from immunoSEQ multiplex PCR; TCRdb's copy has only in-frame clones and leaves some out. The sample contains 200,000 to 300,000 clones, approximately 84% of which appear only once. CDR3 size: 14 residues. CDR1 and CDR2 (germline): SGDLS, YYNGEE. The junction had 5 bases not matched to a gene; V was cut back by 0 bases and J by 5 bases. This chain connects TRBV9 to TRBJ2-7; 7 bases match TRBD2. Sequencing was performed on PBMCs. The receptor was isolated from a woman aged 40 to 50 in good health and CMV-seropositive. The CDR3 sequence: CASSVGGLPNEQYF. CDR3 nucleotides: TGTGCCAGCAGCGTAGGGGGACTACCCAACGAGCAGTACTTC.